One TCR beta chain is described in this entry. Its target is not known. A much more abundant neighbour one base away suggests this may be a read error. This sample was included in a study of T-cell memory formation after mild COVID-19. The overall study: The two donors had largely donor-specific TCR clusters.

CDR3 size: 15 residues. Germline V gene sequence: CDR1 MNHEY, CDR2 SVGEGT. Study-wide findings and caveats: The finding that pre-infection memory included some responding clones suggested that cross-reactive memory joined.

TCRdb re-derived calls from the 5' RACE reads in MiXCR, one entry per CDR3 protein. Of 250,000 to 350,000 distinct CDR3 sequences in the sample, more than 13% were seen once. This chain links TRBV6-2 or TRBV6-3 with TRBJ2-1; 10 bases are shared with TRBD2. Sequences were obtained from PBMCs or a T cell subset sorted from them (not recorded which). The clonotype originates from a man in his late teens or twenties who had mild COVID-19 (a few samples of this study predate the infection). Cell type and time point are not known. In nucleotides, the CDR3 is TGTACCAGCAGTGTAAGCGGGGGGGTCAGGAATGAGCAGTTCTTC. Its protein is CTSSVSGGVRNEQFF.